One and the same sample provided the 24 T cell receptor beta chains below, sequenced in a study of blood T cell repertoires in COVID-19. Sequenced by immunoSEQ multiplex PCR; TCRdb stores in-frame clones only, minus some. The sample has roughly 160,000 clones, approximately 86% seen once. Sequencing was carried out using peripheral blood. Every receptor here comes from a man aged 60 to 69 with acute or convalescent COVID-19.

V gene TRBV6-5 combines with J gene TRBJ1-5, with 7 bases that match TRBD1. The CDR3 is 14 amino acids. V trimming: 5 bases; J trimming: 4 bases; junction bases outside the gene matches: 5. CDR1 is MNHEY, CDR2 SVGAGI, per germline. CDR3 in amino acids: CASSTNRGNQPQHF. For the CDR3, the DNA is TGTGCCAGCAGTACCAACAGGGGTAATCAGCCCCAGCATTTT.

The chain is built from TRBV5-4 and TRBJ2-5; 9 positions agree with TRBD2. Unmatched junction bases numbered 7, after V lost 2 bases and J lost 5 bases. This CDR3 comprises 15 residues. In germline, CDR1 is SGHNT, CDR2 YYREEE (reference sequence). CDR3 sequence (DNA): TGTGCCAGCAGCTTCGGGACTAGCTCTTGGGAGACCCAGTACTTC. As protein: CASSFGTSSWETQYF.

This chain connects TRBV3-1 (or the pseudogene TRBV3-2) to TRBJ2-4; perhaps TRBD2 as D (5 bases). V was trimmed by 0 bases and J by 12 bases, leaving 9 bases between them. Germline V gene lookup returns CDR1 LGHDT and CDR2 YNNKEL (reference sequence). The CDR3 covers 12 residues. CDR3 residues: CASSQDNGGQYF. CDR3 DNA: TGTGCCAGCAGCCAAGATAACGGAGGTCAGTACTTC.

V and J are TRBV5-1 and TRBJ2-5; perhaps TRBD2 as D (6 bases). The CDR3 is made up of 13 amino acids. The V end lost 4 bases, the J end lost 4 bases, and 11 bases lay between the germline ends. Germline V lookup: CDR1 SGHRS, CDR2 YFSETQ. The CDR3 region has the DNA TGCGCCAGCAGCGTCGAGGGAGGAGAGACCCAGTACTTC. Protein sequence: CASSVEGGETQYF.

This sequence joins TRBV28 and TRBJ1-3, with no clear D. Trimming removed 6 bases from V and 4 bases from J, with 13 bases in between. Germline loops: CDR1 MDHEN, CDR2 SYDVKM. The CDR3 loop spans 14 amino acids. The CDR3 reads CASRSPGSGNTIYF. The CDR3 DNA is TGTGCCAGCAGATCCCCGGGGTCCGGAAACACCATATATTTT.

The genes are TRBV5-1 and TRBJ2-1; 9 positions match TRBD2. Germline values: CDR1 SGHRS, CDR2 YFSETQ. This CDR3 is 15 amino acids long. V lost 7 bases and J lost 6; bases outside the gene matches: 11. The CDR3 bases are TGCGCCAGCCGACCCGGGACTAGCAAGGGCAATGAGCAGTTCTTC. This gives the protein CASRPGTSKGNEQFF.

V gene TRBV21-1 combines with J gene TRBJ2-7; the table assigns TRBD2, which was not confirmed against the DNA. TRBV21-1 is listed as a pseudogene. The CDR3 runs to 16 residues. CDR3 residues: CASSKGGLAGDYEQYF. For the CDR3, the DNA is TGTGCCAGCAGCAAAGGTGGGCTAGCGGGAGACTACGAGCAGTACTTC.

In its sample, this clone was seen a few times. The chain couples TRBV6-6 to TRBJ1-1; unclear D gene. The CDR3 extends over 13 amino acids. Trimming took off 4 bases at V and 3 bases at J, with 9 bases between the two ends. Germline V lookup: CDR1 MNHNY, CDR2 SVGAGI (reference sequence). CDR3 DNA sequence: TGTGCCAGCAGTTCCGACTCAGACACTGAAGCTTTCTTT. Protein: CASSSDSDTEAFF.

The chain couples TRBV10-2 to TRBJ2-2; 9 bases are a match to TRBD2. Trimming cost V 6 bases and J 3 bases; bases outside gene matches: 8. The germline CDR1 and CDR2 sequences are WSHSY and SAAADI. The CDR3 is made up of 16 amino acids. CDR3 sequence: CASRGGAGGYTGELFF. CDR3 bases: TGCGCCAGCAGAGGTGGGGCGGGAGGGTACACCGGGGAGCTGTTTTTT.

The genes are TRBV6-7 and TRBJ2-5; TRBD2 matches 7 bases. TRBV6-7 is treated as an ORF (open reading frame) with a function not yet certain. V lost 11 bases and J lost 5; bases outside the gene matches: 20. CDR3 length equals 16 residues. The DNA for the CDR3 is TGTGCCTTCCTCCCTAGCGGTACACGCGAGGGGGAGACCCAGTACTTC. This gives the protein CAFLPSGTREGETQYF.

The chain employs TRBV18 and TRBJ2-3, with a possible D match to TRBD1 (6 bases). In germline, CDR1 is KGHSH, CDR2 LQKENI. This CDR3 comprises 16 residues. The ends were cut back, 3 bases at V and 4 bases at J, with 17 bases in the middle. The CDR3 spells CASSPLGAGYSDTQYF. CDR3 DNA: TGTGCCAGCTCACCCCTGGGGGCAGGGTACTCAGATACGCAGTATTTT.

CDR3: CASSPPAQTSVIPDTQYF. For the CDR3, the DNA is TGTGCCAGCTCACCACCGGCGCAGACTAGCGTGATACCAGATACGCAGTATTTT. V is TRBV18 and J is TRBJ2-3; 8 positions match TRBD2. Germline-derived CDR1 and CDR2 are KGHSH and LQKENI. V lost 0 bases and J lost 4; bases outside the gene matches: 12. The length of the CDR3 is 18 residues.

In its sample, this clone was seen once. At one end, the junction sequence differs from germline, possibly due to a read error. The chain employs TRBV12-3 or TRBV12-4 and TRBJ1-1; possible D gene TRBD1, 6 bases. The CDR3 consists of 12 residues. CDR3 sequence reads: CASSLANRERIF. The CDR3 DNA sequence: TGTGCCAGCAGTTTAGCGAACAGGGAGAGGATTTTT.

The chain has TRBV3-1 (or the pseudogene TRBV3-2) and TRBJ1-5; the match to TRBD1 covers 7 bases. The CDR3 contains 15 residues. Germline CDR1 reads LGHDT; CDR2 reads YNNKEL (reference sequence). Trimming cost V 4 bases and J 2 bases; bases outside gene matches: 5. The CDR3 loop is CASSLGRGGNQPQHF. The CDR3 DNA sequence: TGTGCCAGCAGCCTGGGCAGGGGGGGCAATCAGCCCCAGCATTTT.

This chain links TRBV28 with TRBJ1-6; TRBD1 aligns across 7 bases. The CDR3 is 15 amino acids. The V and J ends lost 4 bases and 7 bases, in that order; junction bases with no gene match: 7. Germline V gene sequence: CDR1 MDHEN, CDR2 SYDVKM. This CDR3 is CASSSLQGRNSPLHF. The CDR3 DNA is TGTGCCAGCAGTTCTCTACAGGGGAGGAATTCACCCCTCCACTTT.

V usage is TRBV5-1 and J usage is TRBJ2-1, with 9 bases that match TRBD2. CDR3 length equals 15 residues. Germline CDR1 and CDR2: SGHRS and YFSETQ. V shed 1 base and J 6 bases; nucleotides not matched to a gene: 5. Written as DNA, the CDR3 is TGCGCCAGCAGCTTGATAGCGGGAGCCGGCAATGAGCAGTTCTTC. Amino acids: CASSLIAGAGNEQFF. Full variable domain (outside the CDR3, taken from reference TRBV5-1 and TRBJ2-1): KAGVTQTPRYLIKTRGQQVTLSCSPISGHRSVSWYQQTPGQGLQFLFEYFSETQRNKGNFPGRFSGRQFSNSRSEMNVSTLELGDSALYLCASSLIAGAGNEQFFGPGTRLTVL.

The chain uses TRBV27 and TRBJ1-1; D is unresolved. The CDR3 loop spans 15 amino acids. Germline V gives CDR1 MNHEY, CDR2 SMNVEV (reference sequence). V lost 3 bases and J 1 base, leaving 12 bases between the germline ends. The CDR3: CASSFGKLGNTEAFF. The CDR3 bases are TGTGCCAGCAGTTTCGGGAAACTCGGGAACACTGAAGCTTTCTTT.

The rearrangement links TRBV19 to TRBJ1-6; D is unclear. The CDR3 is 14 residues long. Germline CDR1 is LNHDA and CDR2 is SQIVND (reference sequence). V dropped 10 bases and J dropped 3 bases, with 13 bases sitting between them. CDR3 in amino acids: CATTEGYYNSPLHF. The CDR3 DNA reads TGTGCCACGACGGAGGGATACTATAATTCACCCCTCCACTTT.

The chain recombines TRBV27 with TRBJ2-4; 9 bases are shared with TRBD1. Per germline, CDR1 MNHEY and CDR2 SMNVEV (reference sequence). V trimming: 6 bases; J trimming: 1 base; junction bases outside the gene matches: 19. The CDR3 covers 20 residues. CDR3 amino acids: CASSLNRADRGVNAKNIQYF. In DNA form, the CDR3 reads TGTGCCAGCAGCCTGAACCGGGCCGACAGGGGGGTGAACGCCAAAAACATTCAGTACTTC.

Here the CDR3 reads CASSLNLAGGGTQYF. The CDR3 coding sequence is TGTGCCAGCAGCTTAAATCTAGCGGGAGGTGGTACGCAGTATTTT. The V and J genes are TRBV7-2 and TRBJ2-3, with TRBD2 matching 11 bases. The CDR3 is 15 amino acids. CDR1 and CDR2 from the germline V gene are SGHTA and FQGNSA. With 2 bases clipped from V and 8 bases from J, the junction kept 6 bases outside the gene matches. Using reference TRBV7-2 and TRBJ2-3 for the parts outside the CDR3, the full variable domain is GAGVSQSPSNKVTEKGKDVELRCDPISGHTALYWYRQSLGQGLEFLIYFQGNSAPDKSGLPSDRFSAERTGGSVSTLTIQRTQQEDSAVYLCASSLNLAGGGTQYFGPGTRLTVL.

This clone turned up a few times. This chain links TRBV3-1 (or the pseudogene TRBV3-2) with TRBJ1-1, with 8 bases fitting TRBD1. The CDR3 is made up of 12 amino acids. Germline-derived CDR1 and CDR2 are LGHDT and YNNKEL (reference sequence). Trimming took 7 bases from V and 5 from J; bases not matched to a gene: 3. CDR3 sequence: CASTRTGTEAFF. DNA for the CDR3: TGTGCCAGCACCAGGACAGGGACTGAAGCTTTCTTT.

This clone was counted only a few times. The gene calls are TRBV28 and TRBJ2-2; 8 bases are a match to TRBD2. The CDR3 spans 14 residues. Per the germline V gene, CDR1 is MDHEN and CDR2 is SYDVKM. Trimming cost V 4 bases and J 5 bases; bases outside gene matches: 3. This CDR3 reads CASSYLAGTGELFF. As DNA, the CDR3 is TGTGCCAGCAGTTACCTAGCGGGTACCGGGGAGCTGTTTTTT.

The V gene is TRBV10-3, the J gene TRBJ1-5, with D maybe TRBD1 (5 bases). The CDR3 is 13 amino acids. The V gene lost 2 bases and the J gene lost 5 bases, with 7 bases spanning the gap. CDR1 and CDR2 (germline): ENHRY, SYGVKD. The CDR3 nucleotides are TGTGCCATCAGTGAGGAGACAGATCAGCCCCAGCATTTT. It codes for CAISEETDQPQHF.

The rearrangement joins TRBV4-1 to TRBJ1-2, with D hard to call. With 5 bases removed from V and 1 base from J, the gap between germline ends came to 8 bases. The germline V gene has CDR1 MGHRA and CDR2 YSYEKL. The CDR3 is 13 residues long. CDR3 nucleotides: TGCGCCAGCAGCGAGGGTGTTAACTATGGCTACACCTTC. Protein: CASSEGVNYGYTF.